The 30 T cell receptor beta chains below were found in one sample sequenced in a study of blood T cell repertoires in COVID-19. Profiled with immunoSEQ multiplex PCR; TCRdb holds only in-frame clones, not every one. In the table there are about 70,000 clones, 75% to 90% of which are singletons. The sample consisted of peripheral blood. Receptors were obtained from a human donor in a cohort sampled during active COVID-19.

The chain employs TRBV5-8 and TRBJ2-1; 10 nucleotides match TRBD2. The CDR3 length is 17 residues. The V gene end was trimmed by 5 bases and the J gene end by 6 bases; junction bases not matched to a gene: 14. Germline V gene data show CDR1 as SGHTS and CDR2 as YDEGEE. The CDR3 sequence: CASSSMESGLASNEQFF. The DNA for the CDR3 is TGTGCCAGCAGTTCGATGGAGTCGGGACTAGCGTCCAATGAGCAGTTCTTC.

The chain is built from TRBV2 and TRBJ1-1; possible D gene TRBD1, 6 bases. The CDR3 length is 13 residues. CDR1 and CDR2 (germline): SNHLY, FYNNEI. V was trimmed by 2 bases and J by 4 bases, leaving 8 bases between them. The DNA of the CDR3 is TGTGCCAGCAGTGAACAGGGGACCACTGAAGCTTTCTTT. This translates into CASSEQGTTEAFF.

The rearrangement links TRBV7-2 to TRBJ2-5; TRBD2 agrees at 9 bases. The CDR3 extends over 15 amino acids. V gave up 2 bases and J gave up 5 bases; unmatched junction bases: 6. CDR1 is SGHTA, CDR2 FQGNSA, per germline. CDR3: CASSLRLAVGETQYF. The CDR3 nucleotides read TGTGCCAGCAGCTTAAGACTAGCGGTGGGGGAGACCCAGTACTTC.

The chain is built from TRBV7-2 and TRBJ1-6; TRBD1 matches 8 bases. Germline CDR1 is SGHTA and CDR2 is FQGNSA. This CDR3 spans 14 amino acids. V lost 5 bases, J lost 9 bases, and 6 bases stayed unmatched. In DNA form, the CDR3 reads TGTGCCAGCAGCCTCGGACAGGGAAGTTCACCCCTCCACTTT. It is translated as CASSLGQGSSPLHF.

This rearrangement joins TRBV2 to TRBJ2-5, with D perhaps TRBD2 (6 bases). Trimming pared 6 bases from V and 4 bases from J, leaving 15 bases between. CDR1 is SNHLY, CDR2 FYNNEI, per germline. The CDR3 consists of 14 residues. DNA of the CDR3: TGTGCCAGCAGCCCTCGGAGGGGAGGAGAGACCCAGTACTTC. Its protein is CASSPRRGGETQYF.

The rearrangement links TRBV19 to TRBJ1-1; possible D gene TRBD1, 5 bases. The ends were cut back, 3 bases at V and 3 bases at J, with 8 bases in the middle. Germline assignment: CDR1 LNHDA and CDR2 SQIVND (reference sequence). The CDR3 is made up of 13 amino acids. This CDR3 is CASSIKGDTEAFF. CDR3 DNA sequence: TGTGCCAGTAGTATTAAAGGGGACACTGAAGCTTTCTTT.

CDR3 bases: TGTGCCAGCAGCTCGCCCCGTCTAGGTTTCTATGAGCAGTTCTTC. Translated: CASSSPRLGFYEQFF. The chain uses TRBV7-2 and TRBJ2-1; no definite D call. Per germline, CDR1 SGHTA and CDR2 FQGNSA. Trimming took off 4 bases at V and 8 bases at J, with 18 bases between the two ends. The CDR3 runs to 15 residues.

This chain joins TRBV7-9 and TRBJ1-1, with D tentatively TRBD1 (5 bases). The CDR3 extends over 14 amino acids. The V gene's germline CDR1 is SEHNR and CDR2 FQNEAQ (reference sequence). V dropped 3 bases and J dropped 1 base, with 9 bases sitting between them. CDR3 nucleotide sequence: TGTGCCAGCAGCTTGACAGCTACGAACACTGAAGCTTTCTTT. Its protein product is CASSLTATNTEAFF. The variable domain in full, with the rest retrieved from reference TRBV7-9 and TRBJ1-1, is DTGVSQNPRHKITKRGQNVTFRCDPISEHNRLYWYRQTLGQGPEFLTYFQNEAQLEKSRLLSDRFSAERPKGSFSTLEIQRTEQGDSAMYLCASSLTATNTEAFFGQGTRLTVV.

The chain employs TRBV10-1 and TRBJ2-1, with 7 nucleotides matching TRBD1. The CDR3 extends over 15 amino acids. Germline assignment: CDR1 WNHNN and CDR2 SYGVQD (reference sequence). J gave up 7 bases and V 5 bases, and 11 bases lay outside the gene matches. CDR3 in DNA: TGCGCCAGCAGTAAGGGGGCTGGGGTATGGAATGAGCAGTTCTTC. Amino acid sequence: CASSKGAGVWNEQFF.

The chain has TRBV6-5 and TRBJ2-7; 7 bases fit TRBD1. Germline V gene sequence: CDR1 MNHEY, CDR2 SVGAGI. The CDR3 extends over 14 amino acids. With 7 bases clipped from V and 3 bases from J, the junction kept 9 bases outside the gene matches. CDR3 protein: CASTGTASHYEQYF. The CDR3 DNA follows: TGTGCCAGCACCGGGACAGCAAGTCACTACGAGCAGTACTTC.

The rearrangement joins TRBV28 to TRBJ2-7, with a weak D call TRBD1 (6 bases). The germline gives CDR1 MDHEN, CDR2 SYDVKM. This CDR3 contains 15 residues. V was clipped by 5 bases and J by 1 base, with 15 bases between them. The CDR3 protein is CASSTTTGASYEQYF. CDR3 nucleotides: TGTGCCAGCAGTACGACGACAGGAGCGTCCTACGAGCAGTACTTC.

This chain connects TRBV7-9 to TRBJ2-6; D may be TRBD1 (5 bases). Trimming took 5 bases from V and 2 from J, leaving 13 bases between them. The CDR3 totals 16 residues. CDR1 and CDR2 from the germline V gene are SEHNR and FQNEAQ (reference sequence). CDR3 loop: CASSRIRDAGANVLTF. The DNA for the CDR3 is TGTGCCAGCAGCCGTATCAGGGATGCTGGGGCCAACGTCCTGACTTTC.

This chain uses TRBV10-3 with TRBJ2-7; the D gene is possibly TRBD2 (6 bases). V lost 0 bases and J lost 6, with 12 bases in between. In germline, CDR1 is ENHRY, CDR2 SYGVKD. The CDR3 spans 14 residues. The CDR3, as DNA: TGTGCCATCAGTGAGTCGGGAGGTGGGGTCGAGCAGTACTTC. The encoded protein is CAISESGGGVEQYF.

The V and J genes are TRBV30 and TRBJ2-3, with TRBD1 identical over 7 bases. V shed 4 bases, J shed 0 bases, and the junction held 10 bases outside the gene matches. Germline assignment: CDR1 GTSNPN and CDR2 SVGIG (reference sequence). This CDR3 contains 16 residues. CDR3 nucleotides: TGTGCCTGGACGAGGGGGCTAGGGGCTAGCACAGATACGCAGTATTTT. Its translation: CAWTRGLGASTDTQYF. The variable domain in full, with the rest retrieved from reference TRBV30 and TRBJ2-3, is SQTIHQWPATLVQPVGSPLSLECTVEGTSNPNLYWYRQAAGRGLQLLFYSVGIGQISSEVPQNLSASRPQDRQFILSSKKLLLSDSGFYLCAWTRGLGASTDTQYFGPGTRLTVL.

The chain uses TRBV3-1 (or the pseudogene TRBV3-2) and TRBJ1-1, with D tentatively TRBD1 (5 bases). Trimming took 1 base from V and 2 from J, leaving 8 bases between them. The length of the CDR3 is 14 residues. Per germline, CDR1 LGHDT and CDR2 YNNKEL (reference sequence). In DNA form, the CDR3 reads TGTGCCAGCAGCCAAGCAGGGTCTAACACTGAAGCTTTCTTT. It codes for CASSQAGSNTEAFF.

This chain links TRBV10-1 with TRBJ2-7; D is perhaps TRBD1 (5 bases). The germline V and J ends were trimmed by 0 bases and 13 bases, with 16 bases remaining between them. Germline V gene sequence: CDR1 WNHNN, CDR2 SYGVQD (reference sequence). The CDR3 runs to 13 residues. CDR3 in amino acids: CASSESTKGARYF. The CDR3 DNA follows: TGCGCCAGCAGTGAGTCTACTAAAGGGGCCAGATACTTC.

V usage is TRBV28 and J usage is TRBJ1-5; D ambiguous. The CDR3 spans 14 residues. V lost 1 base to trimming and J lost 8 bases, with 12 bases between them. Germline V gene data show CDR1 as MDHEN and CDR2 as SYDVKM. The CDR3 is CASSLFRGGKPQHF. CDR3 nucleotide sequence: TGTGCCAGCAGTTTATTTCGGGGAGGGAAGCCCCAGCATTTT.

V is TRBV21-1 and J is TRBJ2-1; the table calls TRBD2, which could not be checked here. TRBV21-1 is a pseudogene locus. This CDR3 spans 16 amino acids. The CDR3 nucleotides read TGTGCCAGCAGCAAAGGAGGACTAGCGGGTACAGATGAGCAGTTCTTC. Its translation is CASSKGGLAGTDEQFF.

The V and J genes are TRBV10-3 and TRBJ2-1; TRBD1 is a possible D gene (5 bases). Trimming left V 2 bases short and J 5 bases short, with 13 bases between. CDR3 length: 15 residues. Germline assignment: CDR1 ENHRY and CDR2 SYGVKD. CDR3 in amino acids: CAISEPGMTDNEQFF. The CDR3 bases are TGTGCCATCAGTGAGCCAGGGATGACCGACAATGAGCAGTTCTTC.

The chain employs TRBV15 and TRBJ2-7; 8 bases align to TRBD2. Germline V CDR1 and CDR2: LNHNV, YYDKDF (reference sequence). Trimming removed 1 base from V and 3 bases from J; junction bases left unmatched: 11. The CDR3 has 17 residues. The CDR3 sequence: CATSRGAGGRKSYEQYF. CDR3 sequence (DNA): TGTGCCACCAGCAGAGGGGCGGGGGGCAGAAAAAGCTACGAGCAGTACTTC.

V and J are TRBV11-2 and TRBJ2-1; D ambiguous. The V gene's germline CDR1 is SGHAT and CDR2 FQNNGV. The CDR3 extends over 11 amino acids. V shed 1 base and J shed 12 bases, with 7 bases lying between them. This chain's CDR3 is CASSLARPQFF. The CDR3 nucleotides read TGTGCCAGCAGCTTAGCCCGTCCGCAGTTCTTC. The full variable domain, completed using reference TRBV11-2 and TRBJ2-1, is EAGVAQSPRYKIIEKRQSVAFWCNPISGHATLYWYQQILGQGPKLLIQFQNNGVVDDSQLPKDRFSAERLKGVDSTLKIQPAKLEDSAVYLCASSLARPQFFGPGTRLTVL.

The J gene is TRBJ2-5, the V gene TRBV3-1 (or the pseudogene TRBV3-2); 13 positions agree with TRBD2. Trimming took 4 bases from V and 7 from J; bases not matched to a gene: 6. There are 15 residues in the CDR3. Germline values: CDR1 LGHDT, CDR2 YNNKEL (reference sequence). The CDR3 is CASSRLAGGHRTQYF. CDR3 DNA: TGTGCCAGCAGCCGACTAGCGGGAGGCCATAGGACCCAGTACTTC.

The chain employs TRBV18 and TRBJ1-1; D call uncertain. Germline CDR1 reads KGHSH; CDR2 reads LQKENI. Deletions cut 4 bases from V and 0 bases from J, with 15 bases between. CDR3 length: 16 residues. CDR3 amino acids: CASSLNEQRMNTEAFF. Written as DNA, the CDR3 is TGTGCCAGCTCACTAAACGAACAGAGAATGAACACTGAAGCTTTCTTT.

The chain employs TRBV5-1 and TRBJ1-6; D is uncertain. The V end was cut by 3 bases, the J end by 5 bases, with 3 bases between. There are 12 residues in the CDR3. Germline-derived CDR1 and CDR2 are SGHRS and YFSETQ. The CDR3 reads CASSSNNSPLHF. CDR3 nucleotide sequence: TGCGCCAGCAGCTCTAATAATTCACCCCTCCACTTT.

The rearrangement links TRBV5-4 to TRBJ2-5; D gene ambiguous. Germline-derived CDR1 and CDR2 are SGHNT and YYREEE (reference sequence). Trimming stripped 1 base from V and 5 bases from J, with 12 bases between. This CDR3 is 14 amino acids long. This CDR3 reads CASSLTNRRETQYF. As DNA, the CDR3 is TGTGCCAGCAGCTTGACTAACCGGCGGGAGACCCAGTACTTC.

This clone showed up just once. The chain recombines TRBV4-2 with TRBJ2-7, with unresolved D. There are 13 residues in the CDR3. Trimming left V 3 bases short and J 5 bases short, with 11 bases between. CDR1 is LGHNA, CDR2 YNFKEQ, per germline. The CDR3 nucleotides are TGTGCCAGCAGCCAGAGTCTGAACCACGAGCAGTACTTC. Its protein product is CASSQSLNHEQYF.

CDR3 amino acids: CASAWARADEQFF. Written as DNA, the CDR3 is TGTGCCAGCGCGTGGGCCAGGGCAGATGAGCAGTTCTTC. The rearrangement joins TRBV2 to TRBJ2-1; possible D gene TRBD1, 5 bases. V was pared by 8 bases and J by 8 bases, with 16 bases between. CDR1 is SNHLY and CDR2 is FYNNEI in the germline V gene. This CDR3 comprises 13 residues.

This chain uses TRBV5-8 with TRBJ1-5; 8 bases map to TRBD1. The V gene end was trimmed by 6 bases and the J gene end by 3 bases; junction bases not matched to a gene: 14. This CDR3 has 17 amino acids. Germline loops: CDR1 SGHTS, CDR2 YDEGEE. The CDR3 nucleotides are TGTGCCAGCAACGTCCCAGGGGCAGGGGGCTCCAATCAGCCCCAGCATTTT. This codes for CASNVPGAGGSNQPQHF.

This clone showed up just once. CDR3 nucleotide sequence: TGTGCCAGCAGCCCGGGACTAGAGGTGAATTGGGAGCAGTACTTC. It is translated as CASSPGLEVNWEQYF. The V gene is TRBV28, the J gene TRBJ2-7; 8 bases agree with TRBD2. This CDR3 is built from 15 residues. CDR1 and CDR2 from the germline V gene are MDHEN and SYDVKM. V shed 6 bases and J 7 bases; nucleotides not matched to a gene: 14.

This sequence joins TRBV18 and TRBJ2-2, with 9 bases fitting TRBD1. The CDR3 extends over 15 amino acids. The junction had 12 bases not matched to a gene; V was cut back by 10 bases and J by 6 bases. Germline CDR1 reads KGHSH; CDR2 reads LQKENI. The DNA of the CDR3 is TGTGCCATTCCGGGACAGGGCAAGGTATCCGGGGAGCTGTTTTTT. This gives the protein CAIPGQGKVSGELFF. The complete variable domain, with remaining parts taken from reference TRBV18 and TRBJ2-2, reads NAGVMQNPRHLVRRRGQEARLRCSPMKGHSHVYWYRQLPEEGLKFMVYLQKENIIDESGMPKERFSAEFPKEGPSILRIQQVVRGDSAAYFCAIPGQGKVSGELFFGEGSRLTVL.